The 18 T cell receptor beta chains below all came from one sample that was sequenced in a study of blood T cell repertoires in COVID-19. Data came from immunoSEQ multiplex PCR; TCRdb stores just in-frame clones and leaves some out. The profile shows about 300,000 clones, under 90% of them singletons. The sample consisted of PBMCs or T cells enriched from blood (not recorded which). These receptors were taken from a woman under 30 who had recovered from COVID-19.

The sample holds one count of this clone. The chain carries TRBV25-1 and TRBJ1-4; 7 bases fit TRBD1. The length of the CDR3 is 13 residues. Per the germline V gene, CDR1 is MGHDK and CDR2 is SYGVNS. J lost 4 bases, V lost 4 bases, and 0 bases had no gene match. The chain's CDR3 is CASSGDSNEKLFF. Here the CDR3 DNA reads TGTGCCAGCAGTGGGGACAGTAATGAAAAACTGTTTTTT. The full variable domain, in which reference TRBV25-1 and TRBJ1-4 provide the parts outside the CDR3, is EADIYQTPRYLVIGTGKKITLECSQTMGHDKMYWYQQDPGMELHLIHYSYGVNSTEKGDLSSESTVSRIRTEHFPLTLESARPSHTSQYLCASSGDSNEKLFFGSGTQLSVL.

The CDR3 DNA follows: TGTGCCAGCAGTTTCCCCGGACAGGGAAGGGATCAGCCCCAGCATTTT. Translating it yields CASSFPGQGRDQPQHF. The chain employs TRBV28 and TRBJ1-5; TRBD1 matches at 8 bases. Germline lookup yields CDR1 MDHEN and CDR2 SYDVKM. CDR3 length: 16 residues. V lost 3 bases to trimming and J lost 5 bases; unmatched junction nucleotides: 9.

The CDR3 here is CASSIGQIYEQYF. In nucleotides, the CDR3 is TGTGCCAGTAGTATTGGCCAGATCTACGAGCAGTACTTC. The chain combines TRBV19 with TRBJ2-7; D gene uncertain. V shed 3 bases and J shed 3 bases, with 9 bases lying between them. The CDR3 is 13 residues long. CDR1 and CDR2 from the germline V gene are LNHDA and SQIVND (reference sequence).

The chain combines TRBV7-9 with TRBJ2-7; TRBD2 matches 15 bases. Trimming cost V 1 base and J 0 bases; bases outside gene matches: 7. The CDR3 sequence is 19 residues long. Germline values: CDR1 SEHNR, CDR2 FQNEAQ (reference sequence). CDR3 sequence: CASSLEPGLAGGHSYEQYF. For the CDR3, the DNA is TGTGCCAGCAGCTTAGAACCGGGACTAGCGGGAGGCCACTCCTACGAGCAGTACTTC.

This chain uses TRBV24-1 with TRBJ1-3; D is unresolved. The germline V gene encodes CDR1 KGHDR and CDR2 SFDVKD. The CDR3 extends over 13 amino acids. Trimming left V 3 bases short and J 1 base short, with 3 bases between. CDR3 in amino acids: CATSDQSGNTIYF. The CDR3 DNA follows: TGTGCCACCAGTGATCAATCTGGAAACACCATATATTTT.

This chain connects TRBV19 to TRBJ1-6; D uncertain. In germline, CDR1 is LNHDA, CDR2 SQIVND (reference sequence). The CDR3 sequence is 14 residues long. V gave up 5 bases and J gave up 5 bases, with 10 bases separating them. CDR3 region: CASSLSQNNSPLHF. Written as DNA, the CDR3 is TGTGCCAGTAGTCTGTCTCAGAATAATTCACCCCTCCACTTT.

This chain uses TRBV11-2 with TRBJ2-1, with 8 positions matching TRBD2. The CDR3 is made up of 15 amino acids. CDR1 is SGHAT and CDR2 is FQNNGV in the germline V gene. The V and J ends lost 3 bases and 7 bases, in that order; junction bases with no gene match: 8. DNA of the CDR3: TGTGCCAGCAGCTTGGCGGGAGGTTGGGGGAATGAGCAGTTCTTC. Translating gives CASSLAGGWGNEQFF.

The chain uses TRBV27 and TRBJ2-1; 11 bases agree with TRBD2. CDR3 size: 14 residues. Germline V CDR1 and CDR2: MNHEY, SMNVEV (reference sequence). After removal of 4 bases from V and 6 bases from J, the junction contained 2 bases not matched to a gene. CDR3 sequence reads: CASSWLAGGNEQFF. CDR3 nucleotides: TGTGCCAGCAGTTGGCTAGCGGGGGGCAATGAGCAGTTCTTC.

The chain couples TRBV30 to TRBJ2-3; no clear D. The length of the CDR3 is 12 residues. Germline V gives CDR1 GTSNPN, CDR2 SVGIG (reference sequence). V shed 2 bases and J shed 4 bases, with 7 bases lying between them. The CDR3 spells CAWSTKSDTQYF. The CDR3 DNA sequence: TGTGCCTGGAGTACAAAGTCAGATACGCAGTATTTT.

The CDR3 DNA follows: TGTGCCAGCAGCTTGGGGACAGGGTATTTATCTGGGGCCAACGTCCTGACTTTC. Translation: CASSLGTGYLSGANVLTF. The J gene is TRBJ2-6, the V gene TRBV5-6; 8 bases fit TRBD1. Looked up from germline, CDR1 is SGHDT and CDR2 is YYEEEE. Germline trimming cut 0 bases from V and 1 base from J; bases unmatched to any gene: 6. The CDR3 has 18 residues.

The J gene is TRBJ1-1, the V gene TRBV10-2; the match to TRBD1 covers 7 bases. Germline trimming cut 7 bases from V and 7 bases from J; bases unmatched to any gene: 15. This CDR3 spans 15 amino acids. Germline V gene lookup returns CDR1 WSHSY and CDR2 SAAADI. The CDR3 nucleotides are TGCGCCAGCACCAACCGGGACAGACTATTTAGTGAAGCTTTCTTT. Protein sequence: CASTNRDRLFSEAFF.

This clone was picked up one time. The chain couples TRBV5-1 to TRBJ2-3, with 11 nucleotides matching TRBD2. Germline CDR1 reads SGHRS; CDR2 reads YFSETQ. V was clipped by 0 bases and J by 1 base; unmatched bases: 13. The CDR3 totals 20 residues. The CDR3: CASSLGWASGRSRGTDTQYF. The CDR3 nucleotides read TGCGCCAGCAGCTTGGGTTGGGCTAGCGGGAGGAGCCGAGGCACAGATACGCAGTATTTT. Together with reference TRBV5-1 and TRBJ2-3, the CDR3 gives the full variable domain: KAGVTQTPRYLIKTRGQQVTLSCSPISGHRSVSWYQQTPGQGLQFLFEYFSETQRNKGNFPGRFSGRQFSNSRSEMNVSTLELGDSALYLCASSLGWASGRSRGTDTQYFGPGTRLTVL.

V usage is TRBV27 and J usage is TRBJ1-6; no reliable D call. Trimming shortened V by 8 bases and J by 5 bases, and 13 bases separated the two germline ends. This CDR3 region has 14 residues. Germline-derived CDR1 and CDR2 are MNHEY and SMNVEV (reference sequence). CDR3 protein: CASSRGSHNSPLHF. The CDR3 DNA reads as TGTGCCAGCTCCCGGGGATCACATAATTCACCCCTCCACTTT.

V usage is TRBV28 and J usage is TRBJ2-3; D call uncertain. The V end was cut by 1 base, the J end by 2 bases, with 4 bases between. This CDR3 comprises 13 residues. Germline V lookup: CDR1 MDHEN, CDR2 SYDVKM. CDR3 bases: TGTGCCAGCAGTTTATTATACACAGATACGCAGTATTTT. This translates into CASSLLYTDTQYF.

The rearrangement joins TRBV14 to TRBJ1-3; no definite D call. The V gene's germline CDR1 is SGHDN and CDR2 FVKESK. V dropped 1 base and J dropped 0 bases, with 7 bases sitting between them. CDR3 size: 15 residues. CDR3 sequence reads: CASSQVGFSGNTIYF. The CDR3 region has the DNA TGTGCCAGCAGCCAAGTGGGCTTCTCTGGAAACACCATATATTTT.

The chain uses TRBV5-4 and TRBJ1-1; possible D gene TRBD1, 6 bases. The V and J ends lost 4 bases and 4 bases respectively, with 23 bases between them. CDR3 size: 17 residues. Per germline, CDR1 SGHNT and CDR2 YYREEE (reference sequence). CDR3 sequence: CASSPQERGGVGTEAFF. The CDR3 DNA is TGTGCCAGCAGCCCGCAGGAACGAGGGGGGGTCGGCACTGAAGCTTTCTTT. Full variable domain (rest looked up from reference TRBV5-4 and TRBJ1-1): ETGVTQSPTHLIKTRGQQVTLRCSSQSGHNTVSWYQQALGQGPQFIFQYYREEENGRGNFPPRFSGLQFPNYSSELNVNALELDDSALYLCASSPQERGGVGTEAFFGQGTRLTVV.

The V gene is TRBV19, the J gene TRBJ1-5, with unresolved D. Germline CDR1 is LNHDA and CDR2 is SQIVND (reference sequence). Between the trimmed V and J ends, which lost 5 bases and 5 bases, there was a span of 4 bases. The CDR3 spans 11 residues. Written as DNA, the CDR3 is TGTGCCAGTAGTCTCCATCAGCCCCAGCATTTT. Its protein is CASSLHQPQHF.

CDR3 nucleotide sequence: TGTGCTAGTGGTTTGCGTCCAGGGGAGGGCCAGCCCCAGCATTTT. It specifies CASGLRPGEGQPQHF. The rearrangement joins TRBV12-5 to TRBJ1-5, with D possibly matching TRBD1 (6 bases). Germline V gene lookup returns CDR1 LGHNT and CDR2 FRNRAP. The length of the CDR3 is 15 residues. V was clipped by 2 bases and J by 7 bases, with 15 bases between them.